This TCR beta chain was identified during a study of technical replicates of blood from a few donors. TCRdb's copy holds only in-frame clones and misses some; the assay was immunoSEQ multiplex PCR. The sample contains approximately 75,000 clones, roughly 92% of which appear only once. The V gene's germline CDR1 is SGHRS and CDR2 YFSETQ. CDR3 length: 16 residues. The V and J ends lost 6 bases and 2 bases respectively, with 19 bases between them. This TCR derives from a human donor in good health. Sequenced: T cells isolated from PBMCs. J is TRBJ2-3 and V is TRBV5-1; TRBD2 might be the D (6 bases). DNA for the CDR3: TGCGCCAGCATTTCAGGGAGCAGGACTATCACAGATACGCAGTATTTT. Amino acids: CASISGSRTITDTQYF.